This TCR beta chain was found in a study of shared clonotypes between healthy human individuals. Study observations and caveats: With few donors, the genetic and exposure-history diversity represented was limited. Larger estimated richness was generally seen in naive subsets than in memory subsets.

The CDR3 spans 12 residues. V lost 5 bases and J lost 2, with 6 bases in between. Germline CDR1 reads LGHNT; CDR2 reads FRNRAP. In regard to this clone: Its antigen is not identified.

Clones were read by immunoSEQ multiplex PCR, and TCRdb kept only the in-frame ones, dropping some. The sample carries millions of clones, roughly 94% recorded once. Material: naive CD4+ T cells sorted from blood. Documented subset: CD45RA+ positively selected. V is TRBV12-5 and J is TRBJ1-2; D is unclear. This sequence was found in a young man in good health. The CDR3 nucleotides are TGTGCTAGTGGTCGAGAGAACTATGGCTACACCTTC. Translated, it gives CASGRENYGYTF.